The present TCR beta chain was sequenced within a study of vaccination and CD4 T cells after COVID-19. Study in general: A positive SARS-CoV-2 nasal swab PCR result was recorded for each convalescent patient; nine were mild and one severe. Sampling after COVID took place at a median of 101 days (range 35 to 161) following diagnosis. From HCoV-229E, HCoV-OC43, HCoV-NL63 and SARS-CoV-2, overlapping spike peptides were used to stimulate the cells.

Treatment reported: approximately nine-day PBMC culture with coronavirus spike peptide pools or control peptides (ViraFEST assay). Using peptide pools, antigen-specific T cells were expanded in ViraFEST before TCRs were sequenced. Of note for this clonotype: The antigen remains unidentified.

The study sequenced cultured CD4+ T cell DNA using the Oncomine TCR Beta short-read assay. TCRdb re-called the PCR reads with MiXCR, one entry per CDR3 protein. The sample includes fewer than 15,000 distinct CDR3 sequences, 50% of them seen just once. V lost 5 bases to trimming and J lost 6 bases; unmatched junction nucleotides: 7. The CDR3 is 14 amino acids. Germline CDR1 is SGHTA and CDR2 is FQGNSA. The sequence derives from a human donor who had recovered from COVID-19. The sample comprised CD4+ T cells from blood, cultured in vitro. The chain links TRBV7-2 to TRBJ2-3; 8 positions match TRBD2. The CDR3 spells CASSARLASDTQYF. The CDR3 region has the DNA TGTGCCAGCAGCGCGCGACTAGCGTCTGATACGCAGTATTTT.